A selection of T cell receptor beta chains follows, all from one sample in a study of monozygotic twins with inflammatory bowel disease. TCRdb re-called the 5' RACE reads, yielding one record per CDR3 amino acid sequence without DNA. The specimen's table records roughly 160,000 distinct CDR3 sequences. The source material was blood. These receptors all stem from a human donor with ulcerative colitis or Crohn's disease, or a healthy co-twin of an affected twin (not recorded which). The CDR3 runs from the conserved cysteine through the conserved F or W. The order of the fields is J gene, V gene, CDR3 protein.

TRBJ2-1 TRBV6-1 CASTRDFYNEQFF
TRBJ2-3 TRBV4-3 CASSRGRGTQYF
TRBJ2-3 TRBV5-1 CASSLLATSTDTQYF
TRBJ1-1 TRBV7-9 CASSRNRVLDTEAFF
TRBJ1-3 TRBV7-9 CASSPRLVGLGNTIYF
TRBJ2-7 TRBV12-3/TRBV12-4 CASSLRQSSYEQYF
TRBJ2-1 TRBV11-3 CASSTGTSGRLHNEQFF
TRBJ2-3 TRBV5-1 CASSLGGSTDTQYF
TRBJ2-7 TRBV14 CASSPWSGGEQYF
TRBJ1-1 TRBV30 CAWSNLRNNFF
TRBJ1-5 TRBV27 CASSFSGQHNQPQHF
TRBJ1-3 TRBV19 CASSIPSGSGNTIYF
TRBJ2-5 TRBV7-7 CASSLLQGRGETQYF
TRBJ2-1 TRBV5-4 CASSSGTPRGGLAKNEQFF
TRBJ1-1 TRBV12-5 CASGLVQLYTGTGGPLGTEAFF
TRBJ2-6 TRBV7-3 CASSHNRAGANVLTF
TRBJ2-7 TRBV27 CASSIDSSYEQYF
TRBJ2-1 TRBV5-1 CASSPTGTIYNEQFF
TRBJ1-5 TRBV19 CASSPIRGYNQPQHF
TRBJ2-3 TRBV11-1 CASSFARGQDTQYF
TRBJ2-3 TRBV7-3 CASSSGQGDTDTQYF
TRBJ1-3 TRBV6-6 CASWTGSGNTIYF
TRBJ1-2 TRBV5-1 CASSLDPRNYGYTF
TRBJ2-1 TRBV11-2 CASTRVAGEQFF